The 26 T cell receptor beta chains below all came from one sample that was sequenced in a study of blood T cell repertoires in COVID-19. The assay was immunoSEQ multiplex PCR, and TCRdb's table has in-frame clones only and misses some. Of about 84,000 clones in the sample, roughly 80% are singletons; the top ten hold roughly a sixth. Sequencing input: peripheral blood. These receptors were taken from a woman over 75 with acute or convalescent COVID-19.

This chain links TRBV5-6 with TRBJ1-6; 7 bases line up with TRBD1. Germline V CDR1 and CDR2: SGHDT, YYEEEE. The CDR3 has 16 amino acids. V dropped 2 bases and J dropped 7; count of bases not matched to a gene: 9. The CDR3 DNA reads TGTGCCAGCAGCTTCGCGCAGGGGGTTTTCAATTCACCCCTCCACTTT. Its protein is CASSFAQGVFNSPLHF.

This chain connects TRBV25-1 to TRBJ1-1; a possible D gene is TRBD1 (5 bases). The CDR3 sequence is 14 residues long. Trimming stripped 7 bases from V and 5 bases from J, with 17 bases between. Per germline, CDR1 MGHDK and CDR2 SYGVNS. CDR3 protein: CASTPAGGGTEAFF. The CDR3 coding sequence is TGTGCCAGCACCCCCGCCGGGGGAGGGACTGAAGCTTTCTTT.

CDR3 sequence: CASSTGTGGSGNTIYF. The CDR3 region has the DNA TGTGCCAGCAGTACCGGGACAGGGGGCTCTGGAAACACCATATATTTT. The J gene is TRBJ1-3, the V gene TRBV2; 11 bases are a match to TRBD1. CDR3 length equals 16 residues. The germline CDR1 and CDR2 sequences are SNHLY and FYNNEI. The V and J ends lost 5 bases and 0 bases, in that order; junction bases with no gene match: 3. Together with reference TRBV2 and TRBJ1-3, the CDR3 gives the full variable domain: EPEVTQTPSHQVTQMGQEVILRCVPISNHLYFYWYRQILGQKVEFLVSFYNNEISEKSEIFDDQFSVERPDGSNFTLKIRSTKLEDSAMYFCASSTGTGGSGNTIYFGEGSWLTVV.

The CDR3 loop reads CASSRDTGNTIYF. CDR3 nucleotide sequence: TGTGCCAGCAGTCGCGACACTGGAAACACCATATATTTT. V usage is TRBV6-2 or TRBV6-3 and J usage is TRBJ1-3; D uncertain. The CDR3 length is 13 residues. Trimming left V 5 bases short and J 2 bases short, with 7 bases between. CDR1 and CDR2 from the germline V gene are MNHEY and SVGEGT.

The rearrangement uses TRBV7-9 and TRBJ2-2; D is unresolved. The CDR3 totals 15 residues. From germline, CDR1 is SEHNR and CDR2 FQNEAQ (reference sequence). The germline V and J ends were trimmed by 1 base and 7 bases, with 13 bases remaining between them. CDR3 in DNA: TGTGCCAGCAGCTTAGTAGGTACTAAAGGCGGGGAGCTGTTTTTT. Its translation is CASSLVGTKGGELFF.

The chain recombines TRBV11-3 with TRBJ1-1; no reliable D call. This CDR3 is 13 amino acids long. Trimming took off 3 bases at V and 3 bases at J, with 8 bases between the two ends. Germline lookup yields CDR1 SGHNT and CDR2 YENEEA. In DNA, the CDR3 is TGTGCCAGCAGCTTTCGGGTAGACACTGAAGCTTTCTTT. It encodes CASSFRVDTEAFF.

V and J are TRBV7-6 and TRBJ1-3; D might be TRBD1 (6 bases). The CDR3 spans 14 residues. Germline lookup yields CDR1 SGHVS and CDR2 FNYEAQ. The ends were cut back, 6 bases at V and 0 bases at J, with 9 bases in the middle. In DNA form, the CDR3 reads TGTGCCAGCAGTCTAGGGGGCTCTGGAAACACCATATATTTT. Protein: CASSLGGSGNTIYF.

In its sample, this clone was seen once. This chain connects TRBV3-1 (or the pseudogene TRBV3-2) to TRBJ1-4, with 9 bases identical to TRBD1. CDR1 is LGHDT and CDR2 is YNNKEL in the germline V gene (reference sequence). Losses at the gene ends were 4 bases for V and 0 bases for J; bases not matched to a gene: 3. The CDR3 has 16 residues. Written as DNA, the CDR3 is TGTGCCAGCAGCCGGGGACAGGGATCAACTAATGAAAAACTGTTTTTT. Residues: CASSRGQGSTNEKLFF.

The chain employs TRBV7-2 and TRBJ2-2, with D hard to call. The germline V gene encodes CDR1 SGHTA and CDR2 FQGNSA. This CDR3 has 19 residues. Trimming took 4 bases from V and 3 from J, leaving 24 bases between them. CDR3 sequence: CASSSQPPRLLSDTGELFF. The CDR3 DNA reads TGTGCCAGCAGCTCCCAGCCCCCAAGACTCCTTTCAGACACCGGGGAGCTGTTTTTT.

The chain links TRBV3-1 (or the pseudogene TRBV3-2) to TRBJ1-2; a weak D match, TRBD1 (5 bases). The CDR3 is 17 amino acids. The ends were cut back, 4 bases at V and 4 bases at J, with 22 bases in the middle. In germline, CDR1 is LGHDT, CDR2 YNNKEL (reference sequence). CDR3 coding DNA: TGTGCCAGCAGCCCGACCCAGACAGCGCTAACTCCCTATGGCTACACCTTC. Translated: CASSPTQTALTPYGYTF.

The chain recombines TRBV15 with TRBJ2-5; 9 bases fit TRBD1. This CDR3 contains 14 residues. J was trimmed by 3 bases and V by 1 base; bases with no gene match: 0. Germline V gene sequence: CDR1 LNHNV, CDR2 YYDKDF (reference sequence). Written as DNA, the CDR3 is TGTGCCACCAGCAGAGGGGACAGGGAAGAGACCCAGTACTTC. Protein sequence: CATSRGDREETQYF.

This sequence joins TRBV5-4 and TRBJ2-1, with D tentatively TRBD1 (5 bases). Trimming shortened V by 3 bases and J by 6 bases, and 13 bases separated the two germline ends. The CDR3 is 14 amino acids. Germline V lookup: CDR1 SGHNT, CDR2 YYREEE (reference sequence). This CDR3 is CASSYSQGVNEQFF. The DNA for the CDR3 is TGTGCCAGCAGCTACTCCCAAGGGGTCAATGAGCAGTTCTTC.

The rearrangement uses TRBV7-9 and TRBJ2-4; D is possibly TRBD1 (5 bases). The CDR3 is made up of 15 amino acids. The V and J ends lost 5 bases and 0 bases respectively, with 11 bases between them. CDR1 is SEHNR and CDR2 is FQNEAQ in the germline V gene (reference sequence). The chain's CDR3 is CASSPAGLAKNIQYF. CDR3 nucleotide sequence: TGTGCCAGCAGCCCCGCAGGGCTAGCCAAAAACATTCAGTACTTC. Combining the CDR3 with reference TRBV7-9 and TRBJ2-4 gives the whole variable domain DTGVSQNPRHKITKRGQNVTFRCDPISEHNRLYWYRQTLGQGPEFLTYFQNEAQLEKSRLLSDRFSAERPKGSFSTLEIQRTEQGDSAMYLCASSPAGLAKNIQYFGAGTRLSVL.

The chain couples TRBV25-1 to TRBJ2-5; 7 bases are shared with TRBD1. V lost 4 bases, J lost 5 bases, and 19 bases stayed unmatched. The CDR3 is 18 amino acids. The germline V gene encodes CDR1 MGHDK and CDR2 SYGVNS. For the CDR3, the DNA is TGTGCCAGCAGTGGTCGACAGGGAAGCCACCCCCAAGTCGAGACCCAGTACTTC. Translation gives CASSGRQGSHPQVETQYF.

V usage is TRBV3-1 (or the pseudogene TRBV3-2) and J usage is TRBJ1-1; possibly TRBD1 for D (6 bases). Per the germline V gene, CDR1 is LGHDT and CDR2 is YNNKEL (reference sequence). V was trimmed by 3 bases and J by 5 bases, leaving 16 bases between them. The CDR3 contains 15 residues. CDR3 DNA sequence: TGTGCCAGCAGCCAGGTTGGCGGGGGCCGGACTGAAGCTTTCTTT. It codes for CASSQVGGGRTEAFF.

This clone was observed once. The chain carries TRBV27 and TRBJ2-7, with 8 bases fitting TRBD1. The CDR3 loop spans 14 amino acids. Trimming cost V 3 bases and J 5 bases; bases outside gene matches: 6. CDR1 MNHEY and CDR2 SMNVEV come from the germline V gene (reference sequence). This CDR3 is CASSFGQGINEQYF. The CDR3 DNA reads as TGTGCCAGCAGTTTTGGACAGGGAATCAACGAGCAGTACTTC.

This clone was observed a single time. This sequence joins TRBV7-8 and TRBJ1-2; D gene ambiguous. This CDR3 is built from 12 residues. Trimming shortened V by 1 base and J by 6 bases, and 6 bases separated the two germline ends. Germline assignment: CDR1 SGHVS and CDR2 FQNEAQ. The CDR3 is CASSLVRHGYTF. Here the CDR3 DNA reads TGTGCCAGCAGCTTAGTCAGGCATGGCTACACCTTC.

V is TRBV5-1 and J is TRBJ1-4; tentatively, D is TRBD1 (6 bases). The ends were cut back, 4 bases at V and 8 bases at J, with 15 bases in the middle. CDR1 is SGHRS and CDR2 is YFSETQ in the germline V gene. CDR3 length: 14 amino acids. CDR3 nucleotides: TGCGCCAGCAGCACGGACAGCATGGGAGAAAAACTGTTTTTT. It translates to CASSTDSMGEKLFF.

V is TRBV10-3 and J is TRBJ2-5; 11 nucleotides match TRBD2. This CDR3 has 14 residues. Germline assignment: CDR1 ENHRY and CDR2 SYGVKD. V shed 11 bases and J 2 bases; nucleotides not matched to a gene: 7. The CDR3 nucleotides read TGTGCCGTTTCGGGACTAGCGGTTCAAGAGACCCAGTACTTC. It yields the protein CAVSGLAVQETQYF.

V and J are TRBV7-9 and TRBJ1-5; tentatively, D is TRBD1 (6 bases). The CDR3 covers 14 residues. The V and J ends lost 1 base and 4 bases respectively, with 8 bases between them. The germline V gene encodes CDR1 SEHNR and CDR2 FQNEAQ (reference sequence). Written as DNA, the CDR3 is TGTGCCAGCAGCTTAGACAGGGCGAATCAGCCCCAGCATTTT. Translated: CASSLDRANQPQHF.

The genes are TRBV6-6 and TRBJ2-4; tentative D call: TRBD1 (6 bases). The CDR3 is 15 residues long. V was pared by 2 bases and J by 0 bases, with 8 bases between. Germline V gene data show CDR1 as MNHNY and CDR2 as SVGAGI (reference sequence). The CDR3 DNA sequence: TGTGCCAGCAGTTACCAACAGGGAGCCAAAAACATTCAGTACTTC. This encodes CASSYQQGAKNIQYF.

V gene TRBV3-1 (or the pseudogene TRBV3-2) combines with J gene TRBJ1-5; possibly TRBD1 for D (5 bases). The CDR3 loop spans 15 amino acids. The germline CDR1 and CDR2 sequences are LGHDT and YNNKEL (reference sequence). V lost 1 base, J lost 3 bases, and 10 bases lay in between. Written as DNA, the CDR3 is TGTGCCAGCAGCCAAGGGGGGGTTCCCAATCAGCCCCAGCATTTT. This translates into CASSQGGVPNQPQHF.

The rearrangement uses TRBV21-1 and TRBJ2-3; TRBD1 is the table's D call, not checked against the DNA. TRBV21-1 is a pseudogene segment. This CDR3 contains 18 residues. The DNA of the CDR3 is TGTGCCAGCAGCAATGCTCCCGGGACAGGGGGCACCACAGATACGCAGTATTTT. This codes for CASSNAPGTGGTTDTQYF.

The genes are TRBV5-4 and TRBJ2-7, with D possibly TRBD1 on 6 matching bases. Germline assignment: CDR1 SGHNT and CDR2 YYREEE (reference sequence). The CDR3 contains 15 residues. The V end lost 0 bases, the J end lost 7 bases, and 17 bases lay between the germline ends. CDR3: CASSLATGPPEEQYF. In nucleotides, the CDR3 is TGTGCCAGCAGCTTGGCGACAGGCCCCCCAGAAGAGCAGTACTTC.

V and J are TRBV5-4 and TRBJ2-2; TRBD2 is a possible D gene (6 bases). CDR1 is SGHNT, CDR2 YYREEE, per germline (reference sequence). The CDR3 is 14 residues long. Deletions cut 4 bases from V and 8 bases from J, with 15 bases between. CDR3 loop: CASSPAGGLGELFF. The CDR3, as DNA: TGTGCCAGCAGCCCCGCCGGGGGTTTGGGGGAGCTGTTTTTT.

The gene calls are TRBV12-3 or TRBV12-4 and TRBJ1-1; D is possibly TRBD1 (6 bases). Trimming took 8 bases from V and 6 from J, leaving 16 bases between them. The CDR3 consists of 13 residues. The DNA of the CDR3 is TGTGCCAGCCTCTGGCAGGGGCAAGCTGAAGCTTTCTTT. Its protein product is CASLWQGQAEAFF.